A single sample is the source of the 25 T cell receptor beta chains below, sequenced in a study of T cell changes during pregnancy in multiple sclerosis. Assay: immunoSEQ multiplex PCR; the TCRdb copy retains only in-frame clones and omits some. The table shows about 60,000 clones, with around 93% occurring only once. The sequenced sample was peripheral blood, obtained after pregnancy. The receptors were sampled from a female donor with multiple sclerosis, enrolled in a pregnancy study.

The count of this clone is one. The rearrangement uses TRBV5-5 and TRBJ2-5; 7 bases are shared with TRBD1. Germline loops: CDR1 SGHKS, CDR2 YYEKEE (reference sequence). The CDR3 contains 16 residues. V was pared by 2 bases and J by 3 bases, with 10 bases of the junction left unmatched. The CDR3 loop reads CASSLLPGTVEETQYF. CDR3 DNA sequence: TGTGCCAGCAGCTTACTTCCCGGGACAGTCGAAGAGACCCAGTACTTC.

Regarding this clone: One end of the junction is discordant with germline, which a read error may explain. The chain is built from TRBV5-6 and TRBJ2-2; 9 bases agree with TRBD1. The CDR3 is 11 amino acids. Germline CDR1 is SGHDT and CDR2 is YYEEEE. The CDR3 DNA reads TGTGCCAGCAGCCGGACAGGGGAGGTGTTTTTT. Amino acids: CASSRTGEVFF. Together with reference TRBV5-6 and TRBJ2-2, the CDR3 gives the full variable domain: DAGVTQSPTHLIKTRGQQVTLRCSPKSGHDTVSWYQQALGQGPQFIFQYYEEEERQRGNFPDRFSGHQFPNYSSELNVNALLLGDSALYLCASSRTGEVFFGEGSRLTVL.

This sequence joins TRBV5-4 and TRBJ2-1; 8 bases are shared with TRBD2. J lost 0 bases, V lost 5 bases, and 7 bases had no gene match. Germline loops: CDR1 SGHNT, CDR2 YYREEE (reference sequence). The CDR3 contains 16 residues. The CDR3 coding sequence is TGTGCCAGCAGGGGCGGGAGGCCAAGCTCCTACAATGAGCAGTTCTTC. Protein: CASRGGRPSSYNEQFF.

This chain joins TRBV29-1 and TRBJ2-7, with TRBD1 identical over 12 bases. The CDR3 contains 13 residues. From germline, CDR1 is SQVTM and CDR2 ANQGSEA. V was pared by 6 bases and J by 5 bases, with 5 bases of the junction left unmatched. CDR3 residues: CSVPGQGADEQYF. The DNA for the CDR3 is TGCAGCGTCCCGGGACAGGGGGCTGACGAGCAGTACTTC.

The V call is TRBV4-2, the J call TRBJ2-1; possible D gene TRBD1, 5 bases. This CDR3 contains 18 residues. Germline-derived CDR1 and CDR2 are LGHNA and YNFKEQ. V was shortened by 1 base and J by 0 bases, with 16 bases between the two germline ends. CDR3 coding DNA: TGTGCCAGCAGCCAAGGAAGCCTCGACAGTAGCTCCTACAATGAGCAGTTCTTC. It encodes CASSQGSLDSSSYNEQFF.

This clone was detected once. This chain connects TRBV5-6 to TRBJ2-7; D might be TRBD1 (6 bases). This CDR3 is 14 amino acids long. Trimming removed 3 bases at V and 2 bases at J, with 12 bases between. Germline-derived CDR1 and CDR2 are SGHDT and YYEEEE. CDR3 loop: CASSWWGQTYEQYF. In DNA, the CDR3 is TGTGCCAGCAGCTGGTGGGGACAAACCTACGAGCAGTACTTC.

The CDR3: CASSEARNPHHGYTF. In DNA form, the CDR3 reads TGTGCCAGCAGTGAAGCGCGGAACCCTCATCATGGCTACACCTTC. V usage is TRBV2 and J usage is TRBJ1-2; D is unresolved. The CDR3 extends over 15 amino acids. V was cut by 0 bases and J by 6 bases, with 14 bases left in between. The germline CDR1 and CDR2 sequences are SNHLY and FYNNEI.

This chain links TRBV6-1 with TRBJ1-5; weak D call: TRBD1 (5 bases). CDR1 is MNHNS and CDR2 is SASEGT in the germline V gene. The length of the CDR3 is 13 residues. V lost 5 bases and J 5 bases, leaving 10 bases between the germline ends. The CDR3 sequence is CASSFGGDQPQHF. The CDR3 bases are TGTGCCAGCAGTTTCGGGGGGGATCAGCCCCAGCATTTT.

The V and J genes are TRBV27 and TRBJ1-2, with TRBD1 identical over 10 bases. V shed 6 bases, J shed 4 bases, and the junction held 11 bases outside the gene matches. CDR3 length: 16 amino acids. Germline V gene lookup returns CDR1 MNHEY and CDR2 SMNVEV (reference sequence). For the CDR3, the DNA is TGTGCCAGCAGCGCCGTGAAGACAGGGGGCTTCTATGGCTACACCTTC. Protein product: CASSAVKTGGFYGYTF.

This clone has a single count. The rearrangement joins TRBV19 to TRBJ2-7; the D gene is possibly TRBD1 (5 bases). The CDR3 is 14 residues long. V lost 5 bases and J 6 bases, leaving 17 bases between the germline ends. Germline CDR1 reads LNHDA; CDR2 reads SQIVND (reference sequence). CDR3 amino acids: CASSPRTKVPEQYF. The CDR3 DNA reads as TGTGCCAGTAGTCCCCGGACAAAGGTGCCCGAGCAGTACTTC.

V gene TRBV5-1 combines with J gene TRBJ2-5; possibly TRBD2 for D (5 bases). Germline-derived CDR1 and CDR2 are SGHRS and YFSETQ. This CDR3 is 14 amino acids long. V was cut by 2 bases and J by 2 bases, with 10 bases left in between. DNA for the CDR3: TGCGCCAGCAGCTTCGGGGTAGAGCAAGAGACCCAGTACTTC. Encoded protein: CASSFGVEQETQYF.

The chain combines TRBV7-9 with TRBJ1-5, with 11 bases identical to TRBD1. The CDR3 is 17 amino acids. The J segment lost 3 bases and the V segment lost 5 bases, leaving 9 bases of the junction unmatched. Germline CDR1 SEHNR, CDR2 FQNEAQ (reference sequence). The CDR3 protein is CASSPAGTGGINQPQHF. The CDR3 nucleotides are TGTGCCAGCAGCCCAGCCGGGACAGGGGGGATCAATCAGCCCCAGCATTTT.

V usage is TRBV6-1 and J usage is TRBJ2-2; D call uncertain. V lost 3 bases and J 0 bases, leaving 5 bases between the germline ends. Germline CDR1 MNHNS, CDR2 SASEGT. The length of the CDR3 is 14 residues. The DNA for the CDR3 is TGTGCCAGCAGTGATCAGTCGAACACCGGGGAGCTGTTTTTT. It specifies CASSDQSNTGELFF.

The chain has TRBV5-6 and TRBJ2-7; 8 bases agree with TRBD2. Germline trimming cut 0 bases from V and 0 bases from J; bases unmatched to any gene: 8. The germline V gene encodes CDR1 SGHDT and CDR2 YYEEEE. The CDR3 sequence is 17 residues long. The CDR3 DNA reads TGTGCCAGCAGCTTGGCCTCAGCGGGAGTTCTCTCCTACGAGCAGTACTTC. It codes for CASSLASAGVLSYEQYF.

In DNA form, the CDR3 reads TGTGCCAGCAGCCCGGATGGGGGGGCTGGCTACACCTTC. This sequence encodes CASSPDGGAGYTF. This chain connects TRBV7-9 to TRBJ1-2, with a weak D call TRBD1 (6 bases). Between the trimmed V and J ends, which lost 5 bases and 7 bases, there was a span of 14 bases. The CDR3 consists of 13 residues. The germline V gene has CDR1 SEHNR and CDR2 FQNEAQ (reference sequence).

This clone was found a few times. This chain uses TRBV7-6 with TRBJ1-1; D unresolved. Per the germline V gene, CDR1 is SGHVS and CDR2 is FNYEAQ. The CDR3 consists of 13 residues. The V gene lost 5 bases and the J gene lost 4 bases, with 11 bases spanning the gap. CDR3 nucleotides: TGTGCCAGCAGCAACTCAGAGGGCACTGAAGCTTTCTTT. Translated, it gives CASSNSEGTEAFF.

The chain recombines TRBV7-2 with TRBJ1-5; 9 nucleotides agree with TRBD1. The V gene's germline CDR1 is SGHTA and CDR2 FQGNSA. Germline trimming cut 0 bases from V and 6 bases from J; bases unmatched to any gene: 0. This CDR3 region has 14 residues. The CDR3 sequence: CASSLADRGQPQHF. CDR3 coding DNA: TGTGCCAGCAGCTTAGCGGACAGGGGTCAGCCCCAGCATTTT.

The chain employs TRBV12-5 and TRBJ1-1; D not certain. Looked up from germline, CDR1 is LGHNT and CDR2 is FRNRAP. CDR3 size: 13 residues. Trimming pared 3 bases from V and 5 bases from J, leaving 10 bases between. Here the CDR3 reads CASGFHSGTEAFF. CDR3 in DNA: TGTGCTAGTGGTTTTCATTCGGGGACTGAAGCTTTCTTT.

The gene calls are TRBV6-1 and TRBJ2-1; 7 nucleotides line up with TRBD2. The CDR3 runs to 15 residues. Germline trimming cut 1 base from V and 8 bases from J; bases unmatched to any gene: 8. Germline V CDR1 and CDR2: MNHNS, SASEGT. The CDR3 region is CASSEVREAGDEQFF. In DNA form, the CDR3 reads TGTGCCAGCAGTGAAGTTCGGGAGGCTGGGGATGAGCAGTTCTTC.

The rearrangement links TRBV7-9 to TRBJ2-3; 7 nucleotides line up with TRBD1. Germline V gene lookup returns CDR1 SEHNR and CDR2 FQNEAQ (reference sequence). V lost 4 bases, J lost 5 bases, and 3 bases stayed unmatched. There are 13 residues in the CDR3. CDR3 in amino acids: CASSYTGVDTQYF. For the CDR3, the DNA is TGTGCCAGCAGCTATACAGGGGTAGATACGCAGTATTTT.

The chain combines TRBV19 with TRBJ2-2; the D gene is possibly TRBD2 (6 bases). This CDR3 spans 15 amino acids. Germline V gene data show CDR1 as LNHDA and CDR2 as SQIVND (reference sequence). V was trimmed by 0 bases and J by 3 bases, leaving 8 bases between them. The CDR3 sequence is CASSIDSGDTGELFF. The DNA for the CDR3 is TGTGCCAGTAGTATAGATAGCGGTGACACCGGGGAGCTGTTTTTT.

The CDR3 spells CASSSKGTGTFRDTQYF. The CDR3 DNA is TGTGCCAGCAGTTCAAAAGGGACAGGGACTTTTAGAGATACGCAGTATTTT. This chain joins TRBV27 and TRBJ2-3; 9 bases map to TRBD1. CDR3 length: 17 amino acids. V lost 4 bases and J lost 5; bases outside the gene matches: 13. CDR1 is MNHEY, CDR2 SMNVEV, per germline (reference sequence).

This chain links TRBV5-1 with TRBJ2-5; D unclear. Germline V gene sequence: CDR1 SGHRS, CDR2 YFSETQ. Trimming took off 4 bases at V and 3 bases at J, with 16 bases between the two ends. The CDR3 is 15 amino acids. The CDR3 DNA reads TGCGCCAGCAGCCGCTCGTGGGCTGACGAAGAGACCCAGTACTTC. It yields the protein CASSRSWADEETQYF.

This chain joins TRBV15 and TRBJ1-6; 7 bases agree with TRBD1. V shed 4 bases and J 5 bases; nucleotides not matched to a gene: 8. This CDR3 has 16 residues. Germline lookup yields CDR1 LNHNV and CDR2 YYDKDF (reference sequence). The CDR3 region has the DNA TGTGCCACCAGCAATAGGCCCGGACAGGATAATTCACCCCTCCACTTT. It is translated as CATSNRPGQDNSPLHF. The full variable domain, completed using reference TRBV15 and TRBJ1-6, is DAMVIQNPRYQVTQFGKPVTLSCSQTLNHNVMYWYQQKSSQAPKLLFHYYDKDFNNEADTPDNFQSRRPNTSFCFLDIRSPGLGDTAMYLCATSNRPGQDNSPLHFGNGTRLTVT.

The CDR3 protein is CASSSWTGNTEAFF. CDR3 in DNA: TGTGCCAGTAGTAGCTGGACAGGGAACACTGAAGCTTTCTTT. This chain links TRBV19 with TRBJ1-1, with 7 positions matching TRBD1. CDR3 size: 14 residues. Germline CDR1 reads LNHDA; CDR2 reads SQIVND (reference sequence). After removal of 4 bases from V and 1 base from J, the junction contained 3 bases not matched to a gene.